This T cell receptor (beta chain) appears in the sequencing data of a study of T cell changes during pregnancy in multiple sclerosis. The data were produced by immunoSEQ multiplex PCR, yet TCRdb's version contains in-frame clones alone and is incomplete. The sample records about 73,000 clones, roughly nine tenths being singletons. Trimming shortened V by 6 bases and J by 6 bases, and 11 bases separated the two germline ends. Germline V CDR1 and CDR2: KGHSH, LQKENI. The CDR3 is 12 amino acids. V usage is TRBV18 and J usage is TRBJ1-2; D is ambiguous. The sequence derives from a female donor in good health, enrolled as a control in a pregnancy study. The material was peripheral blood, obtained in the second trimester of pregnancy. In nucleotides, the CDR3 is TGTGCCAGCTCTCTGGTTACAAATGGCTACACCTTC. Translated: CASSLVTNGYTF.